This passage covers 30 T cell receptor beta chains from one sample sequenced in a study of cytomegalovirus exposure and HLA in healthy donors. PCR primers comprised 60 Vbeta and 13 Jbeta primers. Sequenced by immunoSEQ multiplex PCR; TCRdb stores in-frame clones only, minus some. The sample includes around 63,000 clones, approximately 80% of them seen just once. Sequenced material: PBMCs. These receptors originate from a young woman in good health and CMV-seronegative.

This clone has a handful of counts. This chain joins TRBV6-1 and TRBJ1-1; no firm D call. Trimming removed 7 bases from V and 10 bases from J, with 16 bases in between. This CDR3 has 12 amino acids. From germline, CDR1 is MNHNS and CDR2 SASEGT. In DNA, the CDR3 is TGTGCCAGCAACCCGGGATGGTTGGGAGCTTTCTTT. Translating it yields CASNPGWLGAFF.

This chain uses TRBV4-1 with TRBJ2-7; D might be TRBD2 (5 bases). CDR1 and CDR2 (germline): MGHRA, YSYEKL. The CDR3 runs to 14 residues. Trimming took 1 base from V and 6 from J, leaving 13 bases between them. CDR3 in amino acids: CASSQVGMGGEQYF. Here the CDR3 DNA reads TGCGCCAGCAGCCAAGTCGGGATGGGCGGCGAGCAGTACTTC.

The chain joins TRBV6-1 to TRBJ1-5; tentative D call: TRBD1 (5 bases). This CDR3 region has 15 residues. The ends were cut back, 6 bases at V and 5 bases at J, with 17 bases in the middle. Germline V lookup: CDR1 MNHNS, CDR2 SASEGT. This CDR3 is CASSLTPQGDQPQHF. The CDR3 region has the DNA TGTGCCAGCAGCCTAACGCCACAAGGGGATCAGCCCCAGCATTTT.

The chain uses TRBV4-1 and TRBJ1-4, with a possible D match to TRBD1 (6 bases). The CDR3 contains 18 residues. Trimming took off 3 bases at V and 8 bases at J, with 25 bases between the two ends. Germline V gives CDR1 MGHRA, CDR2 YSYEKL. This chain's CDR3 is CASSHNTGQGMGKEKLFF. The DNA for the CDR3 is TGCGCCAGCAGCCATAATACGGGGCAGGGGATGGGAAAAGAAAAACTGTTTTTT.

The rearrangement joins TRBV10-1 to TRBJ2-1; 9 bases fit TRBD2. From germline, CDR1 is WNHNN and CDR2 SYGVQD (reference sequence). The CDR3 loop spans 16 amino acids. V lost 6 bases, J lost 5 bases, and 11 bases stayed unmatched. DNA for the CDR3: TGCGCCAGCAGCAAATACGGGACTAGCCGAGACAATGAGCAGTTCTTC. The encoded protein is CASSKYGTSRDNEQFF.

The CDR3 loop reads CASSPTGMNTEAFF. CDR3 sequence (DNA): TGTGCCAGCAGTCCGACCGGGATGAACACTGAAGCTTTCTTT. This chain joins TRBV28 and TRBJ1-1, with D uncertain. The V end was cut by 5 bases, the J end by 0 bases, with 10 bases between. Germline values: CDR1 MDHEN, CDR2 SYDVKM. This CDR3 has 14 amino acids. The whole variable domain, filled in from reference TRBV28 and TRBJ1-1, reads DVKVTQSSRYLVKRTGEKVFLECVQDMDHENMFWYRQDPGLGLRLIYFSYDVKMKEKGDIPEGYSVSREKKERFSLILESASTNQTSMYLCASSPTGMNTEAFFGQGTRLTVV.

CDR3 bases: TGTGCCAGCAGCTTTGGGATCTGGAGGGCGCATAATAAGGATACGCAGTATTTT. Its protein is CASSFGIWRAHNKDTQYF. The J gene is TRBJ2-3, the V gene TRBV5-5, with D possibly TRBD2 on 6 matching bases. The germline V gene has CDR1 SGHKS and CDR2 YYEKEE (reference sequence). The CDR3 spans 18 residues. The V and J ends lost 2 bases and 6 bases respectively, with 25 bases between them. The whole variable domain, remainder taken from reference TRBV5-5 and TRBJ2-3, is DAGVTQSPTHLIKTRGQQVTLRCSPISGHKSVSWYQQVLGQGPQFIFQYYEKEERGRGNFPDRFSARQFPNYSSELNVNALLLGDSALYLCASSFGIWRAHNKDTQYFGPGTRLTVL.

A remark on this clone: Distinct nucleotide sequences in the sample also encode this CDR3. V and J are TRBV19 and TRBJ1-1; possibly TRBD1 for D (5 bases). There are 14 residues in the CDR3. Between the trimmed V and J ends, which lost 3 bases and 0 bases, there was a span of 8 bases. CDR1 and CDR2 (germline): LNHDA, SQIVND (reference sequence). The CDR3 loop reads CASSIGGVNTEAFF. CDR3 DNA: TGTGCCAGTAGTATTGGAGGGGTGAACACTGAAGCTTTCTTT.

The chain recombines TRBV5-1 with TRBJ1-1; TRBD1 might be the D (6 bases). V was pared by 4 bases and J by 1 base, with 8 bases between. CDR1 and CDR2 from the germline V gene are SGHRS and YFSETQ. This CDR3 contains 13 residues. CDR3 amino acids: CASSRGQNTEAFF. CDR3 bases: TGCGCCAGCAGCAGGGGACAGAACACTGAAGCTTTCTTT.

This chain uses TRBV9 with TRBJ1-2, with D possibly being TRBD1 (5 bases). With 4 bases removed from V and 4 bases from J, the gap between germline ends came to 20 bases. This CDR3 has 16 amino acids. Germline CDR1 and CDR2: SGDLS and YYNGEE. The CDR3 DNA reads TGTGCCAGCAGCCAGGGATCTGGGAGGCAGCGCTATGGCTACACCTTC. It encodes CASSQGSGRQRYGYTF.

The rearrangement uses TRBV14 and TRBJ1-6; 9 bases line up with TRBD1. The CDR3 runs to 19 residues. Germline trimming cut 0 bases from V and 0 bases from J; bases unmatched to any gene: 6. The germline gives CDR1 SGHDN, CDR2 FVKESK. The CDR3 nucleotides read TGTGCCAGCAGCCAAGATTGGACAGGGGACAGCTCCTATAATTCACCCCTCCACTTT. This gives the protein CASSQDWTGDSSYNSPLHF.

V gene TRBV7-2 combines with J gene TRBJ1-1; possibly TRBD1 for D (5 bases). V lost 5 bases and J lost 5, with 24 bases in between. Germline CDR1 SGHTA, CDR2 FQGNSA. The CDR3 runs to 17 residues. The CDR3 sequence: CASSARDSSLYLTEAFF. DNA for the CDR3: TGTGCCAGCAGCGCCCGGGACTCCTCTTTGTATTTAACTGAAGCTTTCTTT.

The chain has TRBV9 and TRBJ1-5; no clear D gene. The germline gives CDR1 SGDLS, CDR2 YYNGEE. V was cut by 0 bases and J by 12 bases, with 31 bases left in between. The CDR3 runs 19 residues. CDR3: CASSVALFEDICHNGGQHF. For the CDR3, the DNA is TGTGCCAGCAGCGTAGCCCTATTCGAGGATATATGCCATAATGGTGGCCAGCATTTT.

The chain couples TRBV11-2 to TRBJ2-7; D might be TRBD1 (6 bases). From germline, CDR1 is SGHAT and CDR2 FQNNGV. The germline V and J ends were trimmed by 1 base and 3 bases, with 7 bases remaining between them. The CDR3 length is 13 residues. CDR3 DNA: TGTGCCAGCAGCTTAGGGACAGACTACGAGCAGTACTTC. It codes for CASSLGTDYEQYF.

The V gene is TRBV5-1, the J gene TRBJ1-1, with D unresolved. Per the germline V gene, CDR1 is SGHRS and CDR2 is YFSETQ. The length of the CDR3 is 12 residues. V lost 0 bases, J lost 8 bases, and 8 bases lay in between. CDR3 DNA: TGCGCCAGCAGCTTGGTTGGGGAGGAAGCTTTCTTT. This translates into CASSLVGEEAFF.

The gene calls are TRBV2 and TRBJ2-3; 7 bases agree with TRBD1. CDR3 length: 12 residues. Germline loops: CDR1 SNHLY, CDR2 FYNNEI. The J segment lost 3 bases and the V segment lost 7 bases, leaving 1 base of the junction unmatched. Here the CDR3 DNA reads TGTGCCAGCAAACAGGGGACAGATACGCAGTATTTT. Translation gives CASKQGTDTQYF.

This clone occurred a few times. This rearrangement joins TRBV7-9 to TRBJ1-2; possibly TRBD1 for D (5 bases). The CDR3 has 15 residues. Germline values: CDR1 SEHNR, CDR2 FQNEAQ (reference sequence). V lost 4 bases to trimming and J lost 6 bases, with 18 bases between them. As DNA, the CDR3 is TGTGCCAGCAGCTCCGTACGTAGGGGCAGGAATGGCTACACCTTC. This sequence encodes CASSSVRRGRNGYTF.

The chain recombines TRBV14 with TRBJ1-2; D is unresolved. CDR3 size: 12 residues. The germline V gene has CDR1 SGHDN and CDR2 FVKESK. V lost 5 bases to trimming and J lost 2 bases, with 6 bases between them. The CDR3 is CASSEQNYGYTF. The CDR3 nucleotides read TGTGCCAGCAGCGAACAGAACTATGGCTACACCTTC.

This clone was recorded a few times. CDR3 residues: CASSVDGYEQYF. For the CDR3, the DNA is TGTGCCAGCAGCGTGGACGGCTACGAGCAGTACTTC. The chain is built from TRBV5-4 and TRBJ2-7; D gene uncertain. The CDR3 runs 12 residues. Germline CDR1 SGHNT, CDR2 YYREEE (reference sequence). Trimming pared 4 bases from V and 3 bases from J, leaving 8 bases between.

The gene calls are TRBV5-1 and TRBJ2-2; D gene ambiguous. V lost 4 bases to trimming and J lost 0 bases, with 4 bases between them. Germline V gene lookup returns CDR1 SGHRS and CDR2 YFSETQ. The CDR3 has 13 residues. In nucleotides, the CDR3 is TGCGCCAGCAGCGTCTCGAACACCGGGGAGCTGTTTTTT. This translates into CASSVSNTGELFF.

The chain employs TRBV18 and TRBJ2-3, with D possibly being TRBD2 (7 bases). Germline values: CDR1 KGHSH, CDR2 LQKENI. Trimming removed 6 bases from V and 2 bases from J, with 15 bases in between. The CDR3 length is 15 residues. CDR3 sequence (DNA): TGTGCCAGCTCGAGGGACGGGGGGCACACAGATACGCAGTATTTT. This codes for CASSRDGGHTDTQYF.

The rearrangement uses TRBV19 and TRBJ2-1, with D perhaps matching TRBD2 (5 bases). CDR3 length: 15 amino acids. The germline gives CDR1 LNHDA, CDR2 SQIVND (reference sequence). Between the trimmed V and J ends, which lost 6 bases and 0 bases, there was a span of 12 bases. The CDR3 DNA reads as TGTGCCAGTAGGCCCCTTGGAGGCTCCTACAATGAGCAGTTCTTC. Its translation is CASRPLGGSYNEQFF.

This clone was seen a few times. The chain recombines TRBV9 with TRBJ2-3, with 8 bases lining up with TRBD2. There are 16 residues in the CDR3. The V gene end was trimmed by 3 bases and the J gene end by 0 bases; junction bases not matched to a gene: 6. Germline V gene data show CDR1 as SGDLS and CDR2 as YYNGEE. The CDR3 sequence is CASSAGGETSTDTQYF. The CDR3 region has the DNA TGTGCCAGCAGCGCCGGGGGGGAGACTAGCACAGATACGCAGTATTTT.

On this clone: A read error may produce the germline difference seen at one junction end. This rearrangement joins TRBV4-2 to TRBJ2-7, with a weak D call TRBD2 (5 bases). There are 14 residues in the CDR3. Per germline, CDR1 LGHNA and CDR2 YNFKEQ. The CDR3 DNA sequence: TGTGCCAGCAGCCAAGACCGGGGTGGGTACGAGCAGTGCTTC. The encoded protein is CASSQDRGGYEQCF.

This chain links TRBV30 with TRBJ1-6, with no clear D. This CDR3 has 13 amino acids. Germline V gene sequence: CDR1 GTSNPN, CDR2 SVGIG (reference sequence). With 5 bases removed from V and 7 bases from J, the gap between germline ends came to 12 bases. CDR3 protein: CAWEAAANSPLHF. The CDR3 DNA sequence: TGTGCCTGGGAGGCCGCGGCGAATTCACCCCTCCACTTT. Combining the CDR3 with reference TRBV30 and TRBJ1-6 gives the whole variable domain SQTIHQWPATLVQPVGSPLSLECTVEGTSNPNLYWYRQAAGRGLQLLFYSVGIGQISSEVPQNLSASRPQDRQFILSSKKLLLSDSGFYLCAWEAAANSPLHFGNGTRLTVT.

This clone showed up just once. This sequence joins TRBV21-1 and TRBJ1-2; the table's D call, TRBD1, has no DNA check behind it. TRBV21-1 is a listed pseudogene. This CDR3 has 15 residues. CDR3 coding DNA: TGTGCCAGCAACCAAAGGGAACAGGGAGAGGAAGGCTACACCTTC. It yields the protein CASNQREQGEEGYTF.

This clone was seen a single time. This chain joins TRBV5-1 and TRBJ2-7, with 7 bases that match TRBD2. The CDR3 is 12 amino acids. After removal of 5 bases from V and 6 bases from J, the junction contained 5 bases not matched to a gene. Germline CDR1 is SGHRS and CDR2 is YFSETQ. In DNA, the CDR3 is TGCGCCAGCAGTTGGGGGGAGGGCGAGCAGTACTTC. Amino acids: CASSWGEGEQYF. Together with reference TRBV5-1 and TRBJ2-7, the CDR3 gives the full variable domain: KAGVTQTPRYLIKTRGQQVTLSCSPISGHRSVSWYQQTPGQGLQFLFEYFSETQRNKGNFPGRFSGRQFSNSRSEMNVSTLELGDSALYLCASSWGEGEQYFGPGTRLTVT.

The J gene is TRBJ2-5, the V gene TRBV28; 8 bases match TRBD2. Per the germline V gene, CDR1 is MDHEN and CDR2 is SYDVKM. The CDR3 contains 15 residues. V lost 3 bases, J lost 5 bases, and 8 bases stayed unmatched. CDR3 region: CASSLARGGPETQYF. The CDR3 DNA follows: TGTGCCAGCAGTTTGGCCCGGGGGGGGCCGGAGACCCAGTACTTC.

V gene TRBV19 combines with J gene TRBJ2-2, with D perhaps TRBD1 (5 bases). Germline lookup yields CDR1 LNHDA and CDR2 SQIVND (reference sequence). Trimming removed 3 bases from V and 0 bases from J, with 11 bases in between. The CDR3 spans 16 residues. The CDR3 sequence: CASSMARQPNTGELFF. DNA for the CDR3: TGTGCCAGTAGTATGGCGAGACAGCCGAACACCGGGGAGCTGTTTTTT.

The chain links TRBV6-5 to TRBJ1-5; 7 bases align to TRBD1. CDR1 MNHEY and CDR2 SVGAGI come from the germline V gene. J lost 2 bases, V lost 6 bases, and 4 bases had no gene match. The CDR3 loop spans 14 amino acids. The CDR3 DNA is TGTGCCAGCAGCCCAGACAGGGGCAATCAGCCCCAGCATTTT. It is translated as CASSPDRGNQPQHF.